What follows are 26 T cell receptor beta chains derived from one specimen sequenced in a study of blood T cell repertoires in COVID-19. The repertoire was sequenced with immunoSEQ multiplex PCR; TCRdb's copy has only in-frame clones and lacks some. The data show 250,000 or so clones, more than 75% seen once. Sequenced input: peripheral blood. All receptors derive from an elderly man with acute or convalescent COVID-19.

The chain is built from TRBV20-1 and TRBJ1-5, with D perhaps TRBD1 (5 bases). Germline loops: CDR1 DFQATT, CDR2 SNEGSKA (reference sequence). V shed 3 bases and J shed 4 bases, with 10 bases lying between them. There are 13 residues in the CDR3. The CDR3 coding sequence is TGCAGTGCTAGTTCGACAGCAAATCAGCCCCAGCATTTT. Protein sequence: CSASSTANQPQHF.

The chain has TRBV11-3 and TRBJ2-5; TRBD1 matches at 7 bases. The CDR3 has 13 amino acids. V lost 5 bases and J lost 2; bases outside the gene matches: 2. The germline gives CDR1 SGHNT, CDR2 YENEEA. The CDR3 DNA is TGTGCCAGCAGCCGGGACAGTCAAGAGACCCAGTACTTC. Its protein is CASSRDSQETQYF.

This clone appeared a single time. The chain combines TRBV5-1 with TRBJ2-1; a possible D gene is TRBD1 (5 bases). V was clipped by 0 bases and J by 10 bases, with 14 bases between them. In germline, CDR1 is SGHRS, CDR2 YFSETQ. This CDR3 has 14 residues. The CDR3 region has the DNA TGCGCCAGCAGCTTGGGACAGACCCAGGGAGAGCAGTTCTTC. Its protein is CASSLGQTQGEQFF.

This chain connects TRBV2 to TRBJ1-2; TRBD1 might be the D (5 bases). The CDR3 contains 14 residues. V lost 2 bases, J lost 7 bases, and 14 bases lay in between. Germline-derived CDR1 and CDR2 are SNHLY and FYNNEI. The CDR3 reads CASSETGQGGGYTF. CDR3 coding DNA: TGTGCCAGCAGTGAAACCGGGCAGGGTGGTGGCTACACCTTC.

The chain links TRBV5-1 to TRBJ1-1; maybe TRBD1 (6 bases). The CDR3 spans 14 residues. Trimming shortened V by 4 bases and J by 4 bases, and 14 bases separated the two germline ends. CDR1 is SGHRS and CDR2 is YFSETQ in the germline V gene. CDR3 DNA: TGCGCCAGCAGCCCGCAGGGGTTATCCACTGAAGCTTTCTTT. This sequence encodes CASSPQGLSTEAFF.

This chain links TRBV14 with TRBJ2-1; no clear D gene. From germline, CDR1 is SGHDN and CDR2 FVKESK. V gave up 3 bases and J gave up 2 bases, with 11 bases separating them. This CDR3 spans 15 amino acids. CDR3 nucleotide sequence: TGTGCCAGCAGCCAGTCAGCGCAAGCCTACAATGAGCAGTTCTTC. Its translation: CASSQSAQAYNEQFF.

The gene calls are TRBV2 and TRBJ2-3, with 7 nucleotides matching TRBD2. The CDR3 spans 14 residues. With V trimmed by 7 bases and J by 0 bases, 4 bases remained unmatched. From germline, CDR1 is SNHLY and CDR2 FYNNEI. DNA for the CDR3: TGTGCCAGCAACCGACTAGCCAGCACAGATACGCAGTATTTT. Amino acids: CASNRLASTDTQYF.

The rearrangement uses TRBV5-4 and TRBJ2-1; tentatively, D is TRBD2 (6 bases). The CDR3 runs 13 residues. V dropped 4 bases and J dropped 7 bases, with 12 bases sitting between them. In germline, CDR1 is SGHNT, CDR2 YYREEE (reference sequence). The DNA for the CDR3 is TGTGCCAGCAGCCGAACGGAGGGGAATGAGCAGTTCTTC. This gives the protein CASSRTEGNEQFF.

The gene calls are TRBV7-2 and TRBJ2-5; possible D gene TRBD2, 5 bases. Trimming shortened V by 5 bases and J by 6 bases, and 10 bases separated the two germline ends. The germline V gene has CDR1 SGHTA and CDR2 FQGNSA. This CDR3 has 12 residues. The DNA for the CDR3 is TGTGCCAGCAGCCGGACTGGCCAGACCCAGTACTTC. It codes for CASSRTGQTQYF.

This rearrangement joins TRBV2 to TRBJ1-1, with D unclear. V gave up 6 bases and J gave up 7 bases, with 9 bases separating them. Germline-derived CDR1 and CDR2 are SNHLY and FYNNEI. The CDR3 is 11 residues long. CDR3: CASRQFSEAFF. The CDR3 coding sequence is TGTGCCAGCAGACAGTTCAGTGAAGCTTTCTTT.

This clone was recorded once. The chain carries TRBV28 and TRBJ1-3, with 9 bases fitting TRBD1. Unmatched junction bases numbered 6, after V lost 5 bases and J lost 4 bases. This CDR3 contains 15 residues. Germline V gene data show CDR1 as MDHEN and CDR2 as SYDVKM. This CDR3 reads CASSRQGGSGNTIYF. DNA for the CDR3: TGTGCCAGCAGTCGACAGGGGGGCTCCGGAAACACCATATATTTT. The whole variable domain, filled in from reference TRBV28 and TRBJ1-3, reads DVKVTQSSRYLVKRTGEKVFLECVQDMDHENMFWYRQDPGLGLRLIYFSYDVKMKEKGDIPEGYSVSREKKERFSLILESASTNQTSMYLCASSRQGGSGNTIYFGEGSWLTVV.

The chain employs TRBV15 and TRBJ2-7; TRBD2 is a possible D gene (5 bases). This CDR3 is 17 amino acids long. Trimming left V 1 base short and J 3 bases short, with 19 bases between. Germline V gives CDR1 LNHNV, CDR2 YYDKDF (reference sequence). This CDR3 is CATSRGAGGLTYYEQYF. The CDR3 bases are TGTGCCACCAGCAGAGGAGCCGGCGGACTGACGTACTACGAGCAGTACTTC.

The chain couples TRBV20-1 to TRBJ2-2; TRBD2 might be the D (6 bases). The CDR3 is 16 amino acids. V shed 3 bases and J shed 3 bases, with 17 bases lying between them. CDR1 and CDR2 from the germline V gene are DFQATT and SNEGSKA (reference sequence). The CDR3 is CSASTDGGGDTGELFF. CDR3 bases: TGCAGTGCTAGTACCGATGGGGGAGGAGACACCGGGGAGCTGTTTTTT.

This clone was recorded once. The chain links TRBV28 to TRBJ2-4; 7 positions match TRBD2. Trimming took 3 bases from V and 8 from J; bases not matched to a gene: 13. Germline V gene data show CDR1 as MDHEN and CDR2 as SYDVKM. The CDR3 runs 16 residues. Here the CDR3 reads CASSLTSGTTPDIQYF. CDR3 in DNA: TGTGCCAGCAGTTTGACATCCGGGACTACCCCCGACATTCAGTACTTC.

The CDR3 DNA is TGTGCCAGCAGTGATGGGGGGGTCTCCTACAATGAGCAGTTCTTC. This translates into CASSDGGVSYNEQFF. The V and J genes are TRBV6-1 and TRBJ2-1; 7 bases fit TRBD2. Germline V gene data show CDR1 as MNHNS and CDR2 as SASEGT. V was pared by 3 bases and J by 0 bases, with 2 bases of the junction left unmatched. The CDR3 contains 15 residues.

This rearrangement joins TRBV14 to TRBJ1-6, with 10 bases lining up with TRBD1. CDR1 and CDR2 from the germline V gene are SGHDN and FVKESK. This CDR3 has 15 amino acids. V shed 4 bases, J shed 8 bases, and the junction held 5 bases outside the gene matches. CDR3 region: CASSPGQGFHSPLHF. The CDR3 DNA sequence: TGTGCCAGCAGCCCGGGACAGGGGTTCCATTCACCCCTCCACTTT.

V gene TRBV9 combines with J gene TRBJ2-3; 7 bases map to TRBD1. The CDR3 extends over 16 amino acids. The germline V gene encodes CDR1 SGDLS and CDR2 YYNGEE. Unmatched junction bases numbered 10, after V lost 3 bases and J lost 3 bases. CDR3 DNA: TGTGCCAGCAGCGCGCACACAGGGGACGGTACAGATACGCAGTATTTT. It codes for CASSAHTGDGTDTQYF.

This sequence joins TRBV14 and TRBJ1-1; D gene unclear. Germline V CDR1 and CDR2: SGHDN, FVKESK. V was trimmed by 6 bases and J by 0 bases, leaving 8 bases between them. The CDR3 totals 13 residues. The CDR3 protein is CASSKSMNTEAFF. The CDR3 DNA sequence: TGTGCCAGCAGTAAGAGCATGAACACTGAAGCTTTCTTT.

The chain links TRBV12-3 or TRBV12-4 to TRBJ1-1; D not certain. The length of the CDR3 is 11 residues. The V and J ends lost 3 bases and 11 bases respectively, with 10 bases between them. The CDR3 nucleotides are TGTGCCAGCAGTTTGCGCGATGAGGCTTTCTTT. This gives the protein CASSLRDEAFF.

The genes are TRBV28 and TRBJ1-5; D ambiguous. This CDR3 is built from 14 residues. The V gene's germline CDR1 is MDHEN and CDR2 SYDVKM. V gave up 1 base and J gave up 5 bases, with 9 bases separating them. The CDR3 DNA reads TGTGCCAGCAGTTTATATGAGGCGCATCAGCCCCAGCATTTT. This sequence encodes CASSLYEAHQPQHF.

The chain links TRBV28 to TRBJ2-7; weak D call: TRBD1 (7 bases). The length of the CDR3 is 14 residues. The V end was cut by 5 bases, the J end by 4 bases, with 15 bases between. The V gene's germline CDR1 is MDHEN and CDR2 SYDVKM. CDR3 sequence (DNA): TGTGCCAGCAGTGGGCAGGGGGGACGTTACGAGCAGTACTTC. Translated, it gives CASSGQGGRYEQYF.

The chain couples TRBV19 to TRBJ2-2; D is perhaps TRBD2 (6 bases). The CDR3 is 18 amino acids. Deletions cut 7 bases from V and 3 bases from J, with 24 bases between. Germline CDR1 and CDR2: LNHDA and SQIVND (reference sequence). CDR3 loop: CASTQAGTPTRHTGELFF. CDR3 nucleotide sequence: TGTGCCAGTACCCAGGCGGGAACTCCCACACGTCACACCGGGGAGCTGTTTTTT.

On this clone itself: At one boundary the junction diverges from the germline segment, which might be a read error. The chain combines TRBV6-5 with TRBJ2-7, with D hard to call. The CDR3 is 13 residues long. Germline V gene lookup returns CDR1 MNHEY and CDR2 SVGAGI. CDR3 region: CASSYLFSHEQYF. CDR3 DNA sequence: TGTGCCAGCAGTTACCTTTTCTCCCACGAGCAGTACTTC.

V usage is TRBV6-1 and J usage is TRBJ1-3, with a possible D match to TRBD1 (5 bases). This CDR3 has 14 residues. Germline values: CDR1 MNHNS, CDR2 SASEGT. The V gene lost 3 bases and the J gene lost 3 bases, with 9 bases spanning the gap. The CDR3: CASSEGTVGNTIYF. The CDR3 DNA sequence: TGTGCCAGCAGTGAGGGGACTGTTGGAAACACCATATATTTT.

This rearrangement joins TRBV5-1 to TRBJ1-6; D remains ambiguous. The CDR3 loop spans 14 amino acids. Germline V gives CDR1 SGHRS, CDR2 YFSETQ. Trimming left V 0 bases short and J 9 bases short, with 10 bases between. CDR3 region: CASSLAQDSSPLHF. As DNA, the CDR3 is TGCGCCAGCAGCTTGGCTCAGGATAGTTCACCCCTCCACTTT.

The chain employs TRBV2 and TRBJ1-1, with 9 bases that match TRBD1. This CDR3 region has 13 residues. The junction had 1 base not matched to a gene; V was cut back by 6 bases and J by 2 bases. CDR1 SNHLY and CDR2 FYNNEI come from the germline V gene. CDR3 coding DNA: TGTGCCAGCAGGGACAGGGGTAACACTGAAGCTTTCTTT. It yields the protein CASRDRGNTEAFF.